Here is one TCR beta chain with its context. The protocol was immunoSEQ multiplex PCR, while the TCRdb copy is restricted to in-frame clones and leaves out a portion. The sample comprises about 57,000 clones, approximately 90% of which are singletons, and around 1.5% rests with the top ten. This entry comes from a study of graft-versus-host responses after intestinal transplantation. The CDR3 consists of 13 residues. Germline loops: CDR1 MNHNY, CDR2 SVGAGI (reference sequence). J was trimmed by 7 bases and V by 10 bases; bases with no gene match: 6. The source of this sequence is a human patient who received an intestinal transplant, so some T cells may come from the graft donor. Here the sequenced sample was PBMCs, taken 26 days after transplant. V gene TRBV6-6 combines with J gene TRBJ1-6, with TRBD1 matching 8 bases. CDR3 region: CAIGQGLNSPLHF. The CDR3 DNA follows: TGTGCCATCGGACAGGGCCTCAATTCACCCCTCCACTTT.